These T cell receptor beta chains were read from a single sample in a study of blood T cell repertoires in COVID-19. Only in-frame clones appear in the TCRdb table, and some are missing; sequencing was by immunoSEQ multiplex PCR. The data contain 130,000 to 150,000 clones, more than 70% of them singletons. Sequenced material: peripheral blood. The source of these receptors is a man between 50 and 59 years old with active or convalescent COVID-19. Each CDR3 is given with its conserved first and last residue. A D gene is named only where the DNA matches it firmly.

>TRBJ2-2|TRBV19|TRBD1
TGTGCCAGTAGTATACAGGGGGCGAGTCAGGGAAACACCGGGGAGCTGTTTTTT
CASSIQGASQGNTGELFF
>TRBJ2-1|TRBV5-1|TRBD2
TGCGCCAGCACGCTAGCGGGAGCCTCCTACAATGAGCAGTTCTTC
CASTLAGASYNEQFF
>TRBJ1-5|TRBV28|.
TGTGCCAGCAGTTTATTCGGCGGGTTTCGGCCCCAGCATTTT
CASSLFGGFRPQHF
>TRBJ2-6|TRBV5-1|TRBD1
TGCGCCAGCAGCGGAACAGGGGCTGGGGCCAACGTCCTGACTTTC
CASSGTGAGANVLTF
>TRBJ1-1|TRBV6-6|TRBD1
TGTGCCAGCAGTTACCCTACAGGGGCTGAAGCTTTCTTT
CASSYPTGAEAFF
>TRBJ1-3|TRBV6-5|.
TGTGCCAGCAGTTACTCGGGCAGTCACTCTGGAAACACCATATATTTT
CASSYSGSHSGNTIYF
>TRBJ2-3|TRBV5-4|TRBD2
TGTGCCAGCAGCTTGGGGCGTAGCGGGGGAGATACGCAGTATTTT
CASSLGRSGGDTQYF
>TRBJ2-7|TRBV6-2/TRBV6-3|.
TGTGCCAGCAGTTACTCGAGCGGGTACCACGAGCAGTACTTC
CASSYSSGYHEQYF
>TRBJ1-6|TRBV6-1|.
TGTGCCAGCAGTGAAGGGAGGAATTCACCCCTCCACTTT
CASSEGRNSPLHF
>TRBJ2-3|TRBV28|.
TGTGCCAGCAGTTTAAGCAGGGGCGAGTTGGCAGATACGCAGTATTTT
CASSLSRGELADTQYF
>TRBJ2-7|TRBV2|.
TGTGCCAGCAGACCGACAGTCTACTACGAGCAGTACTTC
CASRPTVYYEQYF
>TRBJ1-6|TRBV14|TRBD1
TGTGCCAGCAGCCAATTCGGGACAGGGAATTCACCCCTCCACTTT
CASSQFGTGNSPLHF
>TRBJ1-1|TRBV27|TRBD1
TGTGCCAGCAGTCTCTGGACAGGGGGAAACACTGAAGCTTTCTTT
CASSLWTGGNTEAFF
>TRBJ2-7|TRBV6-2/TRBV6-3|.
TGTGCCAGCAGCCTACCCCGGGACACCCTATACGAGCAGTACTTC
CASSLPRDTLYEQYF
>TRBJ1-3|TRBV5-1|.
TGCGCCAGCAGCTTGGCTGCAGGTGGAAACACCATATATTTT
CASSLAAGGNTIYF
>TRBJ1-5|TRBV30|TRBD1
TGTGCCTGGAGTGGACAGGGGAATCAGCCCCAGCATTTT
CAWSGQGNQPQHF